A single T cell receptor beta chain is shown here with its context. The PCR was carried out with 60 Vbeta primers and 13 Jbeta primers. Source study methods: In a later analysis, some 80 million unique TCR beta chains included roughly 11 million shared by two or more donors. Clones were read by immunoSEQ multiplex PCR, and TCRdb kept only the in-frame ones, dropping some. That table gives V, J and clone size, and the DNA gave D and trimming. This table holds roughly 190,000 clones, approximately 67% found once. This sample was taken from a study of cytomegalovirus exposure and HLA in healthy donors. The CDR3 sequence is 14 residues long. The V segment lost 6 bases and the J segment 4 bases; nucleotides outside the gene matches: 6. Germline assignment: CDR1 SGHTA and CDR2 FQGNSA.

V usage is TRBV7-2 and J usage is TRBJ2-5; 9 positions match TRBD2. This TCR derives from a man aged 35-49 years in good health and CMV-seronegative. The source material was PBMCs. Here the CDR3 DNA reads TGTGCCAGCAGTCCCAAACTAGCGGGAGAGACCCAGTACTTC. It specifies CASSPKLAGETQYF.